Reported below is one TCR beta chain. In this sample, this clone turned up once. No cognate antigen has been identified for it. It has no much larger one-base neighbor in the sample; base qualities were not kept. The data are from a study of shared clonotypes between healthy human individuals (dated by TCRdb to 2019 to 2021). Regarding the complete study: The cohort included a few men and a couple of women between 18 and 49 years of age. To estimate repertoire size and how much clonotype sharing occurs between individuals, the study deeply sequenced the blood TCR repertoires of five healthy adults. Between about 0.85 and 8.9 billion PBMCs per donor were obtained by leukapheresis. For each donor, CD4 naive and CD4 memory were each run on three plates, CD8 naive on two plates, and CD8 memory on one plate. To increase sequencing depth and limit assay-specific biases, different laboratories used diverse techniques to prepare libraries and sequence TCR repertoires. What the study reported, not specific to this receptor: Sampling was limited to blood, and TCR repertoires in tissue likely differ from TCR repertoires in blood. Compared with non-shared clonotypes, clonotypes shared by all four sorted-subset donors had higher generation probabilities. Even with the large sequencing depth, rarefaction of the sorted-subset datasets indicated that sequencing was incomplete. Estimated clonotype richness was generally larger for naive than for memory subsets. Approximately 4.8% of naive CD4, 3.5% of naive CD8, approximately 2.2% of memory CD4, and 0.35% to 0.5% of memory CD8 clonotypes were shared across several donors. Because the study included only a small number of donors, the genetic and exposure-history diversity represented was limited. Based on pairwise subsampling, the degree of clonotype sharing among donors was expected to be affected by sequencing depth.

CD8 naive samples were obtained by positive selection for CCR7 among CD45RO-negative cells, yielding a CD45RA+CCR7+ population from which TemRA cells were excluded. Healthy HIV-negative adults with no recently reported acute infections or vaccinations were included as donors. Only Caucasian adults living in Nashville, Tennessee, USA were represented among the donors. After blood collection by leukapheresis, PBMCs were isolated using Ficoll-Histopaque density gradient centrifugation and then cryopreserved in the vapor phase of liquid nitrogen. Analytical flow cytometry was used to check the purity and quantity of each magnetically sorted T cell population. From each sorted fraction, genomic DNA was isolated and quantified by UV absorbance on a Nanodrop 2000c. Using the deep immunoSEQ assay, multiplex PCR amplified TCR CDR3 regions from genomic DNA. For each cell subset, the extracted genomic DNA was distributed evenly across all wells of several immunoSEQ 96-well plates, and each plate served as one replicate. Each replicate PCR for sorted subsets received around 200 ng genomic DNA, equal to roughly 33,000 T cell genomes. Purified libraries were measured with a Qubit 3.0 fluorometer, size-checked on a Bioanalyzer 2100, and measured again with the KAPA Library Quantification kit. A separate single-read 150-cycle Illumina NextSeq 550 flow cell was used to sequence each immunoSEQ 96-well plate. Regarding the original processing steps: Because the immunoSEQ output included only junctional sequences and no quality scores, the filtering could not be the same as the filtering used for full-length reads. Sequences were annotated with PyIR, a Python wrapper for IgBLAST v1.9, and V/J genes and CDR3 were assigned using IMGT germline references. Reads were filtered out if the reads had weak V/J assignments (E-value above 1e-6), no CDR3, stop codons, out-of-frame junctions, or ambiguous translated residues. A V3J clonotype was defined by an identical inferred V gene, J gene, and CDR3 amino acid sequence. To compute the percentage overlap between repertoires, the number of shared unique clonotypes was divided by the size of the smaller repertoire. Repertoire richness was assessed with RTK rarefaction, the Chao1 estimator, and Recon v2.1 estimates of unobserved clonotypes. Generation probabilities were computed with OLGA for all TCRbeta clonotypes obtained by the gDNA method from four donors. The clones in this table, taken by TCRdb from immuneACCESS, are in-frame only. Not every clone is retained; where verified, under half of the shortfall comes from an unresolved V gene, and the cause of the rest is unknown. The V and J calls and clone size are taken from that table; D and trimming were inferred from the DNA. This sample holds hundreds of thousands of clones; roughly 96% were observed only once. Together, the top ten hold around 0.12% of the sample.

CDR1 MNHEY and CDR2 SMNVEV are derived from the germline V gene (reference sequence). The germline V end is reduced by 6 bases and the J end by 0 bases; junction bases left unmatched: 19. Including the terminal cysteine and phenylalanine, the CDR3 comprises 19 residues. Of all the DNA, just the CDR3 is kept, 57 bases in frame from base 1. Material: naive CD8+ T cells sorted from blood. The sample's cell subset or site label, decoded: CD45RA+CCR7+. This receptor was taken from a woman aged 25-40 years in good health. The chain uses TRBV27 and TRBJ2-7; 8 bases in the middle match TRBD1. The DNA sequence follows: TGTGCCAGCAGGACTACAGGGGGACGCTTTGAAACAGGCTCCTACGAGCAGTACTTC. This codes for CASRTTGGRFETGSYEQYF.